The source of this T cell receptor beta chain is a study of cytomegalovirus exposure and HLA in healthy donors. A note on this clone: Its antigen remains unknown.

Trimming removed 6 bases from V and 5 bases from J; junction bases left unmatched: 8. This CDR3 region has 14 residues. Per the germline V gene, CDR1 is MNHEY and CDR2 is SMNVEV (reference sequence). Study results and caveats: Immune exposure was documented only through CMV serostatus.

The PCR was carried out with 60 Vbeta primers and 13 Jbeta primers. The repertoire was sequenced with immunoSEQ multiplex PCR; TCRdb's copy has only in-frame clones and lacks some. The table shows 200,000 to 250,000 clones, with approximately 83% occurring only once. The rearrangement links TRBV27 to TRBJ2-7, with 9 bases aligning to TRBD2. This receptor was taken from a girl aged 5-17 years in good health and CMV-seronegative. Input material: PBMCs. CDR3 bases: TGTGCCAGCAGCCCCGGGACTAGCACCCACGAGCAGTACTTC. It yields the protein CASSPGTSTHEQYF.